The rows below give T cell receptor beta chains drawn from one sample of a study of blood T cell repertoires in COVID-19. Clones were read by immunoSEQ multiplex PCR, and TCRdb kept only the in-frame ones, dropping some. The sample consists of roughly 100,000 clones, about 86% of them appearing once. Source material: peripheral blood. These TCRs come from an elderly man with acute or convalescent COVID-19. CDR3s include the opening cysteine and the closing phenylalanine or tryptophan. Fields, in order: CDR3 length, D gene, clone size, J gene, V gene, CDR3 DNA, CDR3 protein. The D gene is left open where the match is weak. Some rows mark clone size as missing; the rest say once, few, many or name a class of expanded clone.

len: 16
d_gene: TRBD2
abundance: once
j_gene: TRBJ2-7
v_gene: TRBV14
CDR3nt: TGTGCCAGCAGCCCCCTTTCAAGCGGGAGAAATAACGAGCAGTACTTC
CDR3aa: CASSPLSSGRNNEQYF

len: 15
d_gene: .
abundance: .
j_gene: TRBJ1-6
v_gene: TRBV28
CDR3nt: TGTGCCAGCAGTTTATCCTATCCGGGGAAGTCACCCCTCCACTTT
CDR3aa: CASSLSYPGKSPLHF

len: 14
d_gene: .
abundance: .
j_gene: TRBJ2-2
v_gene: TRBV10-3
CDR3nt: TGTGCCATCGCACTCGGTCTGGACACCGGGGAGCTGTTTTTT
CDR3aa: CAIALGLDTGELFF

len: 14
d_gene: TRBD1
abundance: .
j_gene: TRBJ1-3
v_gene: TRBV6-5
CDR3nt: TGTGCCAGCAGTACAGGGGGCTCTGGAAACACCATATATTTT
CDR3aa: CASSTGGSGNTIYF

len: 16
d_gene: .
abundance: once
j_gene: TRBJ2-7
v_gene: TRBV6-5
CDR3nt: TGTGCCAGCAGTTACCAACGGGCCAGGGGCCTCTACGAGCAGTACTTC
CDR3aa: CASSYQRARGLYEQYF

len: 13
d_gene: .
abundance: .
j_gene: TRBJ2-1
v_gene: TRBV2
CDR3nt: TGTGCCAGCAGCACGGACAACTCCAATGAGCAGTTCTTC
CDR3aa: CASSTDNSNEQFF

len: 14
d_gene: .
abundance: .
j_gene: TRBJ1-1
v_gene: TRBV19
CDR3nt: TGTGCCAGTAGTATAGCATCGACAGTGCCTGAAGCTTTCTTT
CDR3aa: CASSIASTVPEAFF

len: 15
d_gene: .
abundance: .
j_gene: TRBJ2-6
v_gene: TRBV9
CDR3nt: TGTGCCAGCAGCGCAAACTCCGCTGGGGCCAACGTCCTGACTTTC
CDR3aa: CASSANSAGANVLTF

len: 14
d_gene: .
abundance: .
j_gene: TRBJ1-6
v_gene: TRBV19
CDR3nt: TGTGCCAGTAGTTCCGGGATGTATAATTCACCCCTCCACTTT
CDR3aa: CASSSGMYNSPLHF

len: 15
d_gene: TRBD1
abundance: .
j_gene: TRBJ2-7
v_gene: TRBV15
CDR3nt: TGTGCCACCAGCGGAAGGGACAGGGGGTCCTACGAGCAGTACTTC
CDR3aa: CATSGRDRGSYEQYF

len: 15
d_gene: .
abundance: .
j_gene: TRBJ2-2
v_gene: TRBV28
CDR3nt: TGTGCCAGCAGTTTAGGCTTATTCAACACCGGGGAGCTGTTTTTT
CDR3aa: CASSLGLFNTGELFF

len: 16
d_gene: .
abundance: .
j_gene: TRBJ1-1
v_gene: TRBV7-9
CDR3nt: TGTGCCAGCAGCTTAGTAGCGGGACCCCTGGGCACTGAAGCTTTCTTT
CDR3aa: CASSLVAGPLGTEAFF

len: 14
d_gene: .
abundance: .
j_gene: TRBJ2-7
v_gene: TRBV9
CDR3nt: TGTGCCAGCAGCGTAGACCCTAGCTCCTACGAGCAGTACTTC
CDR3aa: CASSVDPSSYEQYF

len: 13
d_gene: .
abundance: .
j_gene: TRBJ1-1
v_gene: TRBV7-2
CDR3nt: TGTGCCAGCAGCTGGGACATCGGGACTGAAGCTTTCTTT
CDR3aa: CASSWDIGTEAFF

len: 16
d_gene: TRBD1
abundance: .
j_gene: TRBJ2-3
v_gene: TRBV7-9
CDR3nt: TGTGCCAGCAGTATGGGACAGGGGGTTCGCACAGATACGCAGTATTTT
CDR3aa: CASSMGQGVRTDTQYF

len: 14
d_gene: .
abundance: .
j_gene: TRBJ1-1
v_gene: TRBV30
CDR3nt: TGTGCCTGGAGTGTTGGGGCTTTGAACACTGAAGCTTTCTTT
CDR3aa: CAWSVGALNTEAFF

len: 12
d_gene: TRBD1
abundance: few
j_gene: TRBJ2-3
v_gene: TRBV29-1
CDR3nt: TGCAGCGTCGGCGACAGGGCAGATACGCAGTATTTT
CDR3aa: CSVGDRADTQYF

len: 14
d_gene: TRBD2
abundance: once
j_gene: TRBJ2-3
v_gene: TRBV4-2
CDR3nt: TGTGCCAGCAGCCTTGGGACTAGCGGGTCAATGCAGTATTTT
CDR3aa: CASSLGTSGSMQYF

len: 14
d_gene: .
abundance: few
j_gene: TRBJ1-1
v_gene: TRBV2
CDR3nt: TGTGCCAGCCAGATCTCGGGGGGGGACACTGAAGCTTTCTTT
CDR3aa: CASQISGGDTEAFF

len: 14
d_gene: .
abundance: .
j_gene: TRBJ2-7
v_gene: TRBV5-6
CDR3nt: TGTGCCAGCAGCTTGGCCGGGGTATCCGCCGAGCAGTACTTC
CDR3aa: CASSLAGVSAEQYF

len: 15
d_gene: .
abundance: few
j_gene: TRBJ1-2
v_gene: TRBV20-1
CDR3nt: TGCAGTGCTAGTTATTCGGGATGGGGAAAGGATGGCTACACCTTC
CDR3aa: CSASYSGWGKDGYTF

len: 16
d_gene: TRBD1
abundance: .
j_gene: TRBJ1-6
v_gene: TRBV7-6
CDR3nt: TGTGCCAGCAGCTACCGGGACAGGGGATATAATTCACCCCTCCACTTT
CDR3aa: CASSYRDRGYNSPLHF

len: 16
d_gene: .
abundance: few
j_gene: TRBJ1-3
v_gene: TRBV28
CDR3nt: TGTGCCAGCAGTTTAGGGGTGAGGACATATCGCAGGGCCATATATTTT
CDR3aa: CASSLGVRTYRRAIYF

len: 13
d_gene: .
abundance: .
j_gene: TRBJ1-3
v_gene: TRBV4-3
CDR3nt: TGCGCCAGCAGCCAGGACCCTGAGGGCACCATATATTTT
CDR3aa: CASSQDPEGTIYF

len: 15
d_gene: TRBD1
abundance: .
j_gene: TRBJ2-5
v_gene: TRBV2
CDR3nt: TGTGCCAGCAGTGAGGAAGGGACAGGCGGAGAGACCCAGTACTTC
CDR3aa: CASSEEGTGGETQYF

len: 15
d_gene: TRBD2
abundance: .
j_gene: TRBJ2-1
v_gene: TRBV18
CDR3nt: TGTGCCAGCTCGCGACTAGCGGGAGGTAGGGATGAGCAGTTCTTC
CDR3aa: CASSRLAGGRDEQFF

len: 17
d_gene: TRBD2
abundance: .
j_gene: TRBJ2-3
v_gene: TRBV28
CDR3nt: TGTGCCAGCAGTCCCGGGACTAGCGGGACTCGCACAGATACGCAGTATTTT
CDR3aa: CASSPGTSGTRTDTQYF

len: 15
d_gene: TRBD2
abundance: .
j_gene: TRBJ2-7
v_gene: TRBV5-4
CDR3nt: TGTGCCAGCAGCAAACTAGCGGGTACCTCCTACGAGCAGTACTTC
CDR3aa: CASSKLAGTSYEQYF

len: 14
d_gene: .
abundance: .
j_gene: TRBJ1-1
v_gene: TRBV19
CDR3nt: TGTGCCAGTAGTACCCTAGGGGGGGAGGTAGCTGCTTTCTTT
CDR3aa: CASSTLGGEVAAFF

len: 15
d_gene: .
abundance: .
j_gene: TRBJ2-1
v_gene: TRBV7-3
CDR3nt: TGTGCCAGCAGCCCCCGGACTTATAGCAACAATGAGCAGTTCTTC
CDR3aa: CASSPRTYSNNEQFF

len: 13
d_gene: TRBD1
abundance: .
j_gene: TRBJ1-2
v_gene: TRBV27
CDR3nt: TGTGCCAGCAGGTTCCGACAGGGGGCAAGCTACACCTTC
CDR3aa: CASRFRQGASYTF

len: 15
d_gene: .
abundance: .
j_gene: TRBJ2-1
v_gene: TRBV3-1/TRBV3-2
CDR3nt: TGTGCCAGCAGCCCCACTAGTGACTCCTACAATGAGCAGTTCTTC
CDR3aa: CASSPTSDSYNEQFF

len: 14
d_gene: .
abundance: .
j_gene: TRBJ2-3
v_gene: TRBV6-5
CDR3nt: TGTGCCAGCGCCGTATTCAGGGGTGAAGATACGCAGTATTTT
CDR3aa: CASAVFRGEDTQYF

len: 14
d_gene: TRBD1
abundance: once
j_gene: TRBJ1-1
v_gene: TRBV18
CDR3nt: TGTGCCAGCTCACCAGACAGGGTCGGGACTGAAGCTTTCTTT
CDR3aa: CASSPDRVGTEAFF

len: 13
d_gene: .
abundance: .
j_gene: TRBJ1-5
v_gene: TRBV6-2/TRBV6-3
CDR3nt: TGTGCCAGCAGTCGACAGGTGGGGCAGCCCCAGCATTTT
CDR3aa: CASSRQVGQPQHF

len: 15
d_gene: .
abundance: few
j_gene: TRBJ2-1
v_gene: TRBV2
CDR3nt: TGTGCCAGCAGTGAGACTCCAGGGGCCTACAATGAGCAGTTCTTC
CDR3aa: CASSETPGAYNEQFF

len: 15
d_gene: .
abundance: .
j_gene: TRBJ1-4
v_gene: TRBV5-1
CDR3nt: TGCGCCAGCAGCTTGGAGGGGGGGACTAATGAAAAACTGTTTTTT
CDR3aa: CASSLEGGTNEKLFF

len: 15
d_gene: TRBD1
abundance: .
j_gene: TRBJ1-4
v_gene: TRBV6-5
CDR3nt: TGTGCCAGCAGTCTCCAACAGGGGTTTAATGAAAAACTGTTTTTT
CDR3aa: CASSLQQGFNEKLFF

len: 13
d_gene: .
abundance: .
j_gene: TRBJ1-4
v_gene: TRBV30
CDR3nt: TGTGCCTGGAGCGGACAGTCTAATGAAAAACTGTTTTTT
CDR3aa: CAWSGQSNEKLFF

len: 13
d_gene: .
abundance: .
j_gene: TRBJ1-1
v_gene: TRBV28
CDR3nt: TGTGCCAGCAGCGGAGTTACGAACACTGAAGCTTTCTTT
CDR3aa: CASSGVTNTEAFF

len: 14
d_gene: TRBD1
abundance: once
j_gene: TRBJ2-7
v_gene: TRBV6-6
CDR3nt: TGTGCCAGCAGTAACCGGGACAGGGGGACCGAGCAGTACTTC
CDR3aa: CASSNRDRGTEQYF

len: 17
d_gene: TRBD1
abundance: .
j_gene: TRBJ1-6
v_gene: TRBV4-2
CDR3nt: TGTGCCAGCAGCCAAGGCGACAGGGGTTCCTATAATTCACCCCTCCACTTT
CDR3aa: CASSQGDRGSYNSPLHF

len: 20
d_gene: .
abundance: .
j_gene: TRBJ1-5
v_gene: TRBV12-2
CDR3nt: TGTGCAAGTCGCTTCGAACTGTGGCAGGGGTCCGGGTATAGCAATCAGCCCCAGCATTTT
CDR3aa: CASRFELWQGSGYSNQPQHF

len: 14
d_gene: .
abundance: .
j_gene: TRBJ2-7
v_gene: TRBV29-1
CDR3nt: TGCAGCGTTGTAATGGGAGGCTACCTCTACGAGCAGTACTTC
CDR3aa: CSVVMGGYLYEQYF

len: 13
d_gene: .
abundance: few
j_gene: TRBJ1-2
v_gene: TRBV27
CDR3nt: TGTGCCAGCAGCTCACAGGGAAACTATGGCTACACCTTC
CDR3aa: CASSSQGNYGYTF

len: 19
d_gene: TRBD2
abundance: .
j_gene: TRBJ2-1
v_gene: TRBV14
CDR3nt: TGTGCCAGCAGCCAAGCTCCAGGGAGAGGCGGGAGGGCCCTCAATGAGCAGTTCTTC
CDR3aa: CASSQAPGRGGRALNEQFF

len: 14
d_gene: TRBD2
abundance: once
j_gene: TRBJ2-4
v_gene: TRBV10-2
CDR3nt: TGCGCCAGCAGTGAGACTAGCGGGAGGAACATTCAGTACTTC
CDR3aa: CASSETSGRNIQYF

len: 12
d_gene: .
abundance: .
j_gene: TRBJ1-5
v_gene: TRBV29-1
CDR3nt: TGCAGCGTTGTAAGCGGCAATCAGCCCCAGCATTTT
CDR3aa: CSVVSGNQPQHF

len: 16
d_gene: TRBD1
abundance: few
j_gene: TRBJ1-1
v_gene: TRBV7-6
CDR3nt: TGTGCCAGCAGCTTAAGACAGGGTCTCCTGAACACTGAAGCTTTCTTT
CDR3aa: CASSLRQGLLNTEAFF

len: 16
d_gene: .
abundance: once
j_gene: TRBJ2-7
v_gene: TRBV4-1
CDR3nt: TGCGCCAGCAGCCCAATAGGGGCCCTCAAGACCTACGAGCAGTACTTC
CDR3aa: CASSPIGALKTYEQYF

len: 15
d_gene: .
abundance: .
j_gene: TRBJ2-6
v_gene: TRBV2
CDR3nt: TGTGCCAGCAGACTTTACCCGACTGGGGCCAACGTCCTGACTTTC
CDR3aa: CASRLYPTGANVLTF

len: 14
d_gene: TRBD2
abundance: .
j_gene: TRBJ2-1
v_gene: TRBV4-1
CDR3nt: TGCGCCAGCAGCCCCCTTGGACTAGTAGGTGAGCAGTTCTTC
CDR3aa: CASSPLGLVGEQFF

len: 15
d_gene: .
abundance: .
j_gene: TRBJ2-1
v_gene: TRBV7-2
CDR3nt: TGTGCCAGCAGCCGCCCGCCCCAGGGGTACAATGAGCAGTTCTTC
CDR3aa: CASSRPPQGYNEQFF

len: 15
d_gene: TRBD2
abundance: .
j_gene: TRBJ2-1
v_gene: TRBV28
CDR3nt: TGTGCCAGCAACCTTAGCGGGAGCTCCTACAATGAGCAGTTCTTC
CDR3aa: CASNLSGSSYNEQFF

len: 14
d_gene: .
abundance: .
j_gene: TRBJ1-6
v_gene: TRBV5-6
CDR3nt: TGTGCCAGCAGCTTGGGGGCAAATAATTCACCCCTCCACTTT
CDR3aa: CASSLGANNSPLHF

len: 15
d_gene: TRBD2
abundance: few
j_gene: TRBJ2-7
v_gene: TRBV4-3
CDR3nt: TGCGCCAGCAGCCAAAGCGGGGGTCTCCCTCCCGAGCAGTACTTC
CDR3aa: CASSQSGGLPPEQYF

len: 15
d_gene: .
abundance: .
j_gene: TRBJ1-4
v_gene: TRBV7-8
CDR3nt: TGTGCCAGCAGCTTATCCACTGGTACTAATGAAAAACTGTTTTTT
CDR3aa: CASSLSTGTNEKLFF

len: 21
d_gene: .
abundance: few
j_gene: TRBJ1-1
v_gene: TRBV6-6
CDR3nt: TGTGCCAGCAGTCCTTCGGGAAAATGGAAGGGGGGGCGCTTCAGGAACACTGAAGCTTTCTTT
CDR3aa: CASSPSGKWKGGRFRNTEAFF